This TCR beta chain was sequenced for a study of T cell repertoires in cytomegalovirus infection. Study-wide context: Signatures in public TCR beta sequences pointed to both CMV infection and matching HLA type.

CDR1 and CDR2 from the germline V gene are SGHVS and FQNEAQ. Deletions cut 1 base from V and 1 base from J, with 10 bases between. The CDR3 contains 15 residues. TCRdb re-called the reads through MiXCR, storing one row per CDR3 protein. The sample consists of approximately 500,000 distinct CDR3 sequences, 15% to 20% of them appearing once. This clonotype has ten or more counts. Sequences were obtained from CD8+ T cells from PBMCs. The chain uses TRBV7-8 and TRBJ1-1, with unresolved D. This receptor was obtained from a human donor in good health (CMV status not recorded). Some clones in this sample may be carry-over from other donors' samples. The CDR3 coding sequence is TGTGCCAGCAGCTTAGAAGACACTCCGAACACTGAAGCTTTCTTT. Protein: CASSLEDTPNTEAFF. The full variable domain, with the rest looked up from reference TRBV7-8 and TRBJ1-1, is GAGVSQSPRYKVAKRGQDVALRCDPISGHVSLFWYQQALGQGPEFLTYFQNEAQLDKSGLPSDRFFAERPEGSVSTLKIQRTQQEDSAVYLCASSLEDTPNTEAFFGQGTRLTVV.